A single T cell receptor (beta chain) is shown here with its context. The data belong to a study of OX40 agonist ivuxolimab in advanced cancers. The CDR3 spans 14 residues. V was pared by 2 bases and J by 0 bases, with 8 bases between. Germline CDR1 and CDR2: SGHTA and FQGNSA. The repertoire was sequenced with immunoSEQ multiplex PCR; TCRdb's copy has only in-frame clones and lacks some. The table shows tens of thousands of clones, with around 84% occurring only once. The starting material was CD4+ or CD8+ T cells sorted from blood, obtained in a trial of the OX40 agonist ivuxolimab. The chain has TRBV7-2 and TRBJ2-7; no clear D. This receptor was obtained from an adult with an advanced solid tumor such as melanoma, head and neck, liver or kidney cancer. The CDR3 DNA is TGTGCCAGCAGCTTAAATCCCCCCTCCTACGAGCAGTACTTC. Its translation: CASSLNPPSYEQYF.